One and the same sample provided the 8 T cell receptor beta chains below, sequenced in a study of blood T cells in healthy people across ages (dated by TCRdb to 2013 to 2016). Libraries came from 5' RACE. TCRdb records Illumina HiSeq 2500 as the sequencer. The second PCR ran for about 6 to 12 cycles and used a J-beta primer mix along with a sample-barcoded 5' primer. The public reads were reanalyzed by TCRdb: fastp trimming at Q25, MiXCR alignment, in-frame beta chains only. Merged by CDR3 protein, the rows form single entries marked with the most common genes and DNA. The sample includes hundreds of thousands of distinct CDR3 sequences, with about 62% observed a single time. In total, the top ten clones hold about 20% of the sample. What was sequenced was blood. Source of these receptors: a man younger than 40 in good health.

This clonotype was recorded once. The gene calls are TRBV30 and TRBJ2-1, with D tentatively TRBD1 (5 bases). V shed 8 bases and J shed 4 bases, with 9 bases lying between them. The CDR3 has 11 amino acids. The germline V gene has CDR1 GTSNPN and CDR2 SVGIG (reference sequence). CDR3 protein: CAGALYNEQFF. CDR3 nucleotide sequence: TGTGCCGGGGCGTTATACAATGAGCAGTTCTTC.

Remarks on this clonotype: Mismatch with germline at one junction end may stem from a read error. The chain is built from TRBV7-2 and TRBJ2-1, with D perhaps matching TRBD2 (5 bases). CDR3 length: 15 amino acids. Germline V gives CDR1 SGHTA, CDR2 FQGNSA. CDR3 amino acids: CASSFFTFAGNEQFF. CDR3 bases: TGTGCCAGTAGCTTTTTTACGTTTGCGGGCAATGAGCAGTTCTTC.

This clonotype was seen repeatedly, ten times or more. This chain connects TRBV7-2 to TRBJ1-6; D gene ambiguous. Trimming removed 2 bases at V and 5 bases at J, with 16 bases between. The CDR3 is made up of 17 amino acids. Germline lookup yields CDR1 SGHTA and CDR2 FQGNSA. Written as DNA, the CDR3 is TGTGCCAGCAGCTTACTATCTGGGCGCCCTAATAATTCACCCCTCCACTTT. Its translation is CASSLLSGRPNNSPLHF.

This clonotype has at least ten counts. This chain links TRBV20-1 with TRBJ2-5; D gene uncertain. CDR1 DFQATT and CDR2 SNEGSKA come from the germline V gene (reference sequence). The CDR3 totals 13 residues. The V end was cut by 3 bases, the J end by 2 bases, with 10 bases between. DNA for the CDR3: TGCAGTGCTAGTGCGGAGATTCAAGAGACCCAGTACTTC. It specifies CSASAEIQETQYF.

This clonotype was detected only a few times. This chain connects TRBV27 to TRBJ1-5, with D unclear. Germline V gives CDR1 MNHEY, CDR2 SMNVEV (reference sequence). Trimming took off 5 bases at V and 7 bases at J, with 9 bases between the two ends. The CDR3 spans 12 residues. For the CDR3, the DNA is TGTGCCAGCAGTACCGGAGGGCAGCCCCAGCATTTT. It yields the protein CASSTGGQPQHF.

The V call is TRBV11-2, the J call TRBJ2-3; 9 bases are a match to TRBD2. Germline V gene sequence: CDR1 SGHAT, CDR2 FQNNGV. The CDR3 runs to 19 residues. Trimming took 3 bases from V and 3 from J; bases not matched to a gene: 16. CDR3 DNA sequence: TGTGCCAGCAGCTTTGGGTCCCGCGGGGGGGCCGGAGAAACAGATACGCAGTATTTT. Translating it yields CASSFGSRGGAGETDTQYF.

The V gene is TRBV29-1, the J gene TRBJ2-3; D unresolved. The CDR3 runs to 10 residues. Germline assignment: CDR1 SQVTM and CDR2 ANQGSEA. The V end was cut by 7 bases, the J end by 6 bases, with 8 bases between. The CDR3 loop reads CSGGPDTQYF. The CDR3 DNA is TGCAGCGGCGGTCCTGATACGCAGTATTTT.

The V call is TRBV20-1, the J call TRBJ2-5; D remains ambiguous. Germline CDR1 reads DFQATT; CDR2 reads SNEGSKA (reference sequence). V shed 3 bases and J shed 5 bases, with 4 bases lying between them. CDR3 length: 10 residues. Here the CDR3 DNA reads TGCAGTGCTAGGATGGAGACCCAGTACTTC. Amino acids: CSARMETQYF.